This T cell receptor beta chain was sequenced for a study of blood T cell repertoires in COVID-19. Study overall: Some COVID-19 samples were acute and others convalescent; all came from the United States, Italy and Spain. PBMCs, B-cell-depleted T cells, or T cells were the source of the cDNA or gDNA that made up the material.

Trimming removed 4 bases at V and 9 bases at J, with 13 bases between. CDR1 and CDR2 (germline): SGHTA, FQGTGA. The CDR3 is made up of 13 amino acids. In the authors' workflow: Reference gene primer amplification gave estimated nucleated cell counts. TCRdb keeps only in-frame clones here, not all; method: immunoSEQ multiplex PCR. From that table come the V and J calls and clone size; the DNA was used to work out D and trimming. The repertoire holds 250,000 to 300,000 clones, around 83% seen once, with approximately 4% in the top ten. V and J are TRBV7-3 and TRBJ2-1; possible D gene TRBD2, 6 bases. What was sequenced was peripheral blood. This TCR was sampled from a man younger than 35 with active or convalescent COVID-19. This chain's CDR3 is CASSSGGVGEQFF. CDR3 sequence (DNA): TGTGCCAGCAGCTCAGGCGGGGTTGGTGAGCAGTTCTTC. Complete variable domain (other parts from reference TRBV7-3 and TRBJ2-1): GAGVSQTPSNKVTEKGKYVELRCDPISGHTALYWYRQSLGQGPEFLIYFQGTGAADDSGLPNDRFFAVRPEGSVSTLKIQRTERGDSAVYLCASSSGGVGEQFFGPGTRLTVL.